The rows below give T cell receptor beta chains drawn from one sample of a study of T cell clones after liver transplantation. The assay was immunoSEQ multiplex PCR, and TCRdb's table has in-frame clones only and misses some. Among about 50,000 clones listed, roughly 70% were seen once. The material was CD4+ T cells from blood, obtained roughly 55 months after liver transplant. All receptors come from a human patient who received a liver transplant. Some of the T cells may derive from the graft donor. CDR3s include the opening cysteine and the closing phenylalanine or tryptophan.

v_call: TRBV28
cdr3_aa: CASSSPGSGDQPQHF

v_call: TRBV10-2
cdr3_aa: CASSLDGNTEAFF

v_call: TRBV4-2
cdr3_aa: CASSQGSAGNTGELFF

v_call: TRBV7-2
cdr3_aa: CASSSRQGVREKLFF

v_call: TRBV5-4
cdr3_aa: CASSLGDRGQAKNIQYF

v_call: TRBV11-2
cdr3_aa: CASSGTTYRYTTNEKLFF

v_call: TRBV9
cdr3_aa: CASSLGALNTEAFF

v_call: TRBV30
cdr3_aa: CAWTRDRNEKLFF

v_call: TRBV5-4
cdr3_aa: CASSFPSGVLETQYF

v_call: TRBV19
cdr3_aa: CASSTAAANQPQHF

v_call: TRBV6-5
cdr3_aa: CASTQDPNYGYTF

v_call: TRBV6-6
cdr3_aa: CASSSSRNEQFF

v_call: TRBV4-1
cdr3_aa: CASRSAGTDTQYF

v_call: TRBV7-8
cdr3_aa: CASSLSGGNTEAFF

v_call: TRBV10-3
cdr3_aa: CAISESDSIKEVAFF

v_call: TRBV11-2
cdr3_aa: CASSLVPGMGQDEQYF